This is a list of T cell receptor beta chains from one sample in a study of OX40 agonist ivuxolimab in advanced cancers. Here immunoSEQ multiplex PCR was the method, and the copy in TCRdb shows in-frame clones only, minus some. The sample carries some 54,000 clones, over 75% recorded once. The specimen was CD4+ or CD8+ T cells sorted from blood, collected in a trial of the OX40 agonist ivuxolimab. These receptors all come from an adult with an advanced solid tumor such as melanoma, head and neck, liver or kidney cancer. CDR3s leave out the opening cysteine and the closing phenylalanine or tryptophan.

V	J	CDR3
TRBV27	TRBJ1-5	ASSPLIPGQPQH
TRBV4-2	TRBJ2-7	ASSQGGTSGHYEQY
TRBV7-8	TRBJ2-1	ASSTQGNEQF
TRBV7-9	TRBJ1-1	ASSLAETANTEAF
TRBV28	TRBJ1-2	ASSLGDSRGGYGYT
TRBV5-6	TRBJ2-7	ASSLVGGETYEQY
TRBV6-1	TRBJ2-1	ASLAVSSYNEQF
TRBV6-6	TRBJ2-1	ASSLFWHANEQF
TRBV5-1	TRBJ1-2	ASSAGTDYGYT
TRBV7-6	TRBJ1-2	ASSRTDSISYT
TRBV5-1	TRBJ2-7	ASSLVATSGYEQY
TRBV5-1	TRBJ2-1	ASSPRTGSRDEQF
TRBV7-9	TRBJ2-1	ASSLRHITGAKFRDEQF
TRBV4-2	TRBJ1-5	ASSQDWEWGQPQH
TRBV2	TRBJ2-7	ASSGGSSYEQY
TRBV7-2	TRBJ1-2	ASSRDTGAGGYT
TRBV11-2	TRBJ2-6	ASSSHRPVLT
TRBV5-1	TRBJ2-6	ASSGQGSAGANVLT
TRBV29-1	TRBJ2-7	SVGTISYEQY
TRBV28	TRBJ2-7	ASSLRSGGAYEQY
TRBV28	TRBJ2-1	ASSLSFIGGANYNEQF
TRBV18	TRBJ1-5	ASQGQLNQPQH
TRBV5-6	TRBJ1-1	ASSLNRATEAF
TRBV9	TRBJ2-2	ASSVTAQGSNTGELF
TRBV5-4	TRBJ2-1	ASSLEAGGHNEQF
TRBV5-1	TRBJ2-2	ASSPTGYGTGELF